One and the same sample provided the 4 T cell receptor beta chains below, sequenced in a study of blood T cell repertoires in COVID-19. The data were produced by immunoSEQ multiplex PCR, yet TCRdb's version contains in-frame clones alone and is incomplete. The sample has approximately 100,000 clones; roughly 82% are singletons. The sequencing sample was made of peripheral blood. Receptor source: an elderly woman with active or convalescent COVID-19.

This clone is a singleton in its sample. The chain combines TRBV5-1 with TRBJ2-7; no reliable D call. The CDR3 is 12 residues long. Per germline, CDR1 SGHRS and CDR2 YFSETQ. The V and J ends lost 1 base and 5 bases respectively, with 7 bases between them. CDR3 sequence (DNA): TGCGCCAGCAGCTTGTCCAACAACGAGCAGTACTTC. Its translation is CASSLSNNEQYF.

This rearrangement joins TRBV7-9 to TRBJ2-3; 8 bases align to TRBD1. The CDR3 runs 12 residues. In germline, CDR1 is SEHNR, CDR2 FQNEAQ (reference sequence). V trimming: 6 bases; J trimming: 10 bases; junction bases outside the gene matches: 6. CDR3 loop: CASSQKQGAQYF. CDR3 bases: TGTGCCAGCAGTCAAAAACAGGGGGCGCAGTATTTT. Combining the CDR3 with reference TRBV7-9 and TRBJ2-3 gives the whole variable domain DTGVSQNPRHKITKRGQNVTFRCDPISEHNRLYWYRQTLGQGPEFLTYFQNEAQLEKSRLLSDRFSAERPKGSFSTLEIQRTEQGDSAMYLCASSQKQGAQYFGPGTRLTVL.

The chain carries TRBV4-1 and TRBJ2-3; 9 nucleotides match TRBD1. The CDR3 length is 17 residues. CDR1 is MGHRA and CDR2 is YSYEKL in the germline V gene. V dropped 5 bases and J dropped 5; count of bases not matched to a gene: 14. DNA of the CDR3: TGCGCCAGCAGCTCCGCGGGACAGGGTCGGTATATAGATACGCAGTATTTT. Encoded protein: CASSSAGQGRYIDTQYF.

The J gene is TRBJ2-6, the V gene TRBV19, with a tentative D call TRBD1 (6 bases). V lost 6 bases, J lost 0 bases, and 18 bases lay in between. The CDR3 spans 18 residues. From germline, CDR1 is LNHDA and CDR2 SQIVND (reference sequence). The CDR3 loop is CASRKTGTPSSGANVLTF. CDR3 sequence (DNA): TGTGCCAGTAGGAAAACCGGGACACCTTCCTCTGGGGCCAACGTCCTGACTTTC.